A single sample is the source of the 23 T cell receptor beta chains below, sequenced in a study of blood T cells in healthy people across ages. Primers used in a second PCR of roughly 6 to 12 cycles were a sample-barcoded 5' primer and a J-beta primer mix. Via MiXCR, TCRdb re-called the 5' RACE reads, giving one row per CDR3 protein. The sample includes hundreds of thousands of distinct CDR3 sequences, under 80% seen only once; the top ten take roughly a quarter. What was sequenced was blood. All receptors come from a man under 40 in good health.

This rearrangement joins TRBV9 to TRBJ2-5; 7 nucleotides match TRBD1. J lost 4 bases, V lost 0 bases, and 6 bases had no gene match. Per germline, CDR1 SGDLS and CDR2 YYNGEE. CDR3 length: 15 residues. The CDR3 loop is CASSVGGGNRETQYF. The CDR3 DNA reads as TGTGCCAGCAGCGTAGGAGGGGGCAATAGAGAGACCCAGTACTTC.

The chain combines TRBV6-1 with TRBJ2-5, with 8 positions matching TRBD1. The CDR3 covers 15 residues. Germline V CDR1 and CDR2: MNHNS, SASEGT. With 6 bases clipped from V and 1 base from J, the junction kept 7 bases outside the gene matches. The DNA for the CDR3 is TGTGCCAGCAGGGATACGGGACAGGTCCAAGAGACCCAGTACTTC. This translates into CASRDTGQVQETQYF.

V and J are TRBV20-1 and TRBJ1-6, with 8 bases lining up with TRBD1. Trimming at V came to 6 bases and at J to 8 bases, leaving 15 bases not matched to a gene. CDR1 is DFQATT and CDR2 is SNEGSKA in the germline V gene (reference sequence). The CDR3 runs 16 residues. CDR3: CSANFVQGAADSPLHF. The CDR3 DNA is TGCAGTGCCAACTTCGTTCAGGGGGCAGCTGATTCACCCCTCCACTTT.

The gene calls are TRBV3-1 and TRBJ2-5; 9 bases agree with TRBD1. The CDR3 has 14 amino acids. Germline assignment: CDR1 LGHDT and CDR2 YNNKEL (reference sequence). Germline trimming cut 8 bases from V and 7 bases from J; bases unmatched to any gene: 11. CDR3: CASLTGQGLGTQYF. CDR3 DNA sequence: TGTGCCAGCCTTACTGGACAGGGGTTGGGGACCCAGTACTTC.

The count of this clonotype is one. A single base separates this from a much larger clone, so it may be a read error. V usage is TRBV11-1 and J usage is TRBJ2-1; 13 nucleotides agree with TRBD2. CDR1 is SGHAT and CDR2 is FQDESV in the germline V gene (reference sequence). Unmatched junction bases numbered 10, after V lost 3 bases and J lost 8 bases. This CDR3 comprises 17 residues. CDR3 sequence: CASSFGTSGETGDEQFF. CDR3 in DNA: TGTGCCAGCAGCTTTGGGACTAGCGGGGAAACAGGGGATGAGCAGTTCTTC.

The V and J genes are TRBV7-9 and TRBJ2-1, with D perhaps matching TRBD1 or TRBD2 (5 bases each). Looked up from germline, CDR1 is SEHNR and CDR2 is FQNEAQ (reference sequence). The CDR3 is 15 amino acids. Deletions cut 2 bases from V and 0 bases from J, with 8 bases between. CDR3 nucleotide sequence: TGTGCCAGCAGCTTACGGGGCAGCTCCTACAATGAGCAGTTCTTC. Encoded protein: CASSLRGSSYNEQFF.

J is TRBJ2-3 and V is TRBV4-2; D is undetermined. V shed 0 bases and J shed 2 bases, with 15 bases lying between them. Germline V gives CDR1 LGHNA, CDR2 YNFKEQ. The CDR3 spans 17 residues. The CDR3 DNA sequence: TGTGCCAGCAGCCAAGATTCGGCTAGTAGTATCACAGATACGCAGTATTTT. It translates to CASSQDSASSITDTQYF.

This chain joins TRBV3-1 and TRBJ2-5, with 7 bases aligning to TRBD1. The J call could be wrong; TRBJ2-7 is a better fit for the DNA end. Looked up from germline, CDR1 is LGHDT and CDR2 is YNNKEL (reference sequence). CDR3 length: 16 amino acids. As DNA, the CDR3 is TGTGCCAGCAGCCAAACCTACGGGACAGATACCTACGAGCAGTACTTC. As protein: CASSQTYGTDTYEQYF.

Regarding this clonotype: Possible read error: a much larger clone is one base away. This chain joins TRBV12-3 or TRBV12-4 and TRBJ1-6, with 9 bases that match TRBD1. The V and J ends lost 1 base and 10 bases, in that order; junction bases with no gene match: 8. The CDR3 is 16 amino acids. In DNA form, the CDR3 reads TGTGCCAGCAGTTTAGGGGCGGGACAGGGTGACTCACCCCTCCACTTT. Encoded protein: CASSLGAGQGDSPLHF.

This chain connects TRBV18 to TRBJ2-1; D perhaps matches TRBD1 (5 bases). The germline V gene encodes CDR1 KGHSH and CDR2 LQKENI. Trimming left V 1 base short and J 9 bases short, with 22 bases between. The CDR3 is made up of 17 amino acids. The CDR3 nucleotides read TGTGCCAGCTCACCACTTCAGGGAACCCCTCTTTTCGGTGAGCAGTTCTTC. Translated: CASSPLQGTPLFGEQFF.

The DNA for the CDR3 is TGTGCCAGCAGCCAGGGACGGTTCTCGGACGAGCAGTACTTC. Its protein is CASSQGRFSDEQYF. The chain joins TRBV7-6 to TRBJ2-7, with D possibly being TRBD1 or TRBD2 (5 bases each). Trimming took 5 bases from V and 5 from J, leaving 16 bases between them. Germline V lookup: CDR1 SGHVS, CDR2 FNYEAQ. CDR3 size: 14 residues.

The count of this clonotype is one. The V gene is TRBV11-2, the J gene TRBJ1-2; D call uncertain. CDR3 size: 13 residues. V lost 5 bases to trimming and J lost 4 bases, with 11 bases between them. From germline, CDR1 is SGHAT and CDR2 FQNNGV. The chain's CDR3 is CASSPDNLYGYTF. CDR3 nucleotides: TGTGCCAGCAGCCCAGACAATCTCTATGGCTACACCTTC.

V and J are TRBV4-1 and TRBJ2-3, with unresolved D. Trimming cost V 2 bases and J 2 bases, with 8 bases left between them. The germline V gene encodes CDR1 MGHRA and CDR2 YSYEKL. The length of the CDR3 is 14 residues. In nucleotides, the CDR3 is TGCGCCAGCAGCCAACCCAGGACCACAGATACGCAGTATTTT. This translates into CASSQPRTTDTQYF.

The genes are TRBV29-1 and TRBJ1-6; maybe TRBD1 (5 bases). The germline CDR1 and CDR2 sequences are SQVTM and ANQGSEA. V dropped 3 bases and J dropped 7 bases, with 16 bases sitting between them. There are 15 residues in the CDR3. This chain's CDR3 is CSVEFPGTVNSPLHF. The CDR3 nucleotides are TGCAGCGTTGAGTTTCCGGGGACGGTGAATTCACCCCTCCACTTT.

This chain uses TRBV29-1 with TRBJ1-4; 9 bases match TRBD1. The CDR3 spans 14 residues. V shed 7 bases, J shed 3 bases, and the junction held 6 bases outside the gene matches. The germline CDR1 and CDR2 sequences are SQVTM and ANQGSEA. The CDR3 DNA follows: TGCAGCGCACGTCGGACAGGGGCTAATGAAAAACTGTTTTTT. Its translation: CSARRTGANEKLFF.

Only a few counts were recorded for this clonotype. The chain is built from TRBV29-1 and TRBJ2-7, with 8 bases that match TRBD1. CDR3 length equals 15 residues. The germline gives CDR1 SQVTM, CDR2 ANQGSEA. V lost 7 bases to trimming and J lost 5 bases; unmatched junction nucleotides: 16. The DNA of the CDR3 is TGCAGCGCCTCCTCCGCACAGGGGGTCGTCGACGAGCAGTACTTC. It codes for CSASSAQGVVDEQYF.

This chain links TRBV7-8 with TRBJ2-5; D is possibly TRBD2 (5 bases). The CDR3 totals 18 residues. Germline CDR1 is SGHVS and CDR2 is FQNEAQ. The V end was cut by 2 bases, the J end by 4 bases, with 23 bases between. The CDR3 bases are TGTGCCAGCAGCTTATCTACCAGCGGTGGTACCTGGGGAGAGACCCAGTACTTC. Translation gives CASSLSTSGGTWGETQYF.

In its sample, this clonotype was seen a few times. The CDR3 DNA reads TGTGCCAGCAGCCCAGGTAGCGGGGGATATCGAGAGACCCAGTACTTC. It translates to CASSPGSGGYRETQYF. V is TRBV7-2 and J is TRBJ2-5, with TRBD2 identical over 9 bases. The CDR3 contains 16 residues. Germline V gives CDR1 SGHTA, CDR2 FQGNSA. Trimming took 5 bases from V and 4 from J; bases not matched to a gene: 11.

Here the CDR3 reads CASSDDSTLGYTF. CDR3 sequence (DNA): TGTGCCAGCAGTGACGACAGCACTCTTGGCTACACCTTC. This chain connects TRBV12-3 or TRBV12-4 to TRBJ1-2; weak D call: TRBD1 (5 bases). The CDR3 extends over 13 amino acids. V was clipped by 5 bases and J by 7 bases, with 14 bases between them.

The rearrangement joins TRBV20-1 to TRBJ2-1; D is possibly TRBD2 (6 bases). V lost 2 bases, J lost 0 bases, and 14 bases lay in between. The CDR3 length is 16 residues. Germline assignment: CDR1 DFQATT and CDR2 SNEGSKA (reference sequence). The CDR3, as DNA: TGCAGTGCTAGACGAGGGCGCGGGGTCTCCTACAATGAGCAGTTCTTC. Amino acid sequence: CSARRGRGVSYNEQFF.

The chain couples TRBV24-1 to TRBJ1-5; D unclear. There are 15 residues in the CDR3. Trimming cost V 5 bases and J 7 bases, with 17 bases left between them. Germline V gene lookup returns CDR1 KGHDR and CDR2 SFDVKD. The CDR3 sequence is CATSAVGETGQPQHF. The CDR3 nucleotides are TGTGCCACCAGTGCCGTTGGGGAGACGGGGCAGCCCCAGCATTTT.

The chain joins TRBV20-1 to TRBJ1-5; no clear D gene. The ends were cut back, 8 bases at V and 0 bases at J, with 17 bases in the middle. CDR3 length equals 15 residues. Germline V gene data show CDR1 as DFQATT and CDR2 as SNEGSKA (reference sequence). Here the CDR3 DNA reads TGCAGTTCCCTAGCGGGCCTTTTTAGCAATCAGCCCCAGCATTTT. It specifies CSSLAGLFSNQPQHF.

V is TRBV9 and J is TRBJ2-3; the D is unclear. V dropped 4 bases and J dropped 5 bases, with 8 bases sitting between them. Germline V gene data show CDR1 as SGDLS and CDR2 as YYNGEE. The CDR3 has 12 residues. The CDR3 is CASSNLLDTQYF. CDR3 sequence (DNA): TGTGCCAGCAGCAATCTCCTAGATACGCAGTATTTT. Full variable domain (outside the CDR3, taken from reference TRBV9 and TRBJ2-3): DSGVTQTPKHLITATGQRVTLRCSPRSGDLSVYWYQQSLDQGLQFLIQYYNGEERAKGNILERFSAQQFPDLHSELNLSSLELGDSALYFCASSNLLDTQYFGPGTRLTVL.